This T cell receptor beta chain was captured by sequencing in a study of T cell repertoires in cytomegalovirus infection. TCRdb passed the reads through MiXCR, listing each CDR3 protein once. The table shows a few hundred thousand distinct CDR3 sequences, with over 7.5% occurring only once. The CDR3 sequence is 14 residues long. CDR1 is SQVTM, CDR2 ANQGSEA, per germline. V was clipped by 5 bases and J by 6 bases; unmatched bases: 7. The sample holds one count of this clonotype. Its antigen is undetermined. Overall study findings and caveats: Cumulative frequency of public TCR beta families picked out carriers of CMV plus the relevant HLA. Dominating the ex vivo response were TCR beta clonotypes that were CMV-specific and HLA-C-restricted.

The genes are TRBV29-1 and TRBJ1-1; 12 nucleotides line up with TRBD1. The clonotype originates from a human donor in good health (CMV status not recorded). Some clones in this sample may be carry-over from other donors' samples. Sequenced sample: PBMCs. Here the CDR3 DNA reads TGCAGCGTTTACACAGGGACAGGGGGCTCTGAAGCTTTCTTT. Translation: CSVYTGTGGSEAFF.